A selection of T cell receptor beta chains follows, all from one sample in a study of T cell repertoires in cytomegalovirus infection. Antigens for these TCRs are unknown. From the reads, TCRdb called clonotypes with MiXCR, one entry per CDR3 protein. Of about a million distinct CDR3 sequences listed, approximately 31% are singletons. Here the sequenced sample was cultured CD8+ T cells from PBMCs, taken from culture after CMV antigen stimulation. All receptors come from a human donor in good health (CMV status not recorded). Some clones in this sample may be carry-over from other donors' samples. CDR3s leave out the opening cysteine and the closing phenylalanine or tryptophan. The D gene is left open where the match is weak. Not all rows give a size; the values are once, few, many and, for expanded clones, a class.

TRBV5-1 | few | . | ASSPTRAGTAYEQY
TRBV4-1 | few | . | ASSQVGVTGELF
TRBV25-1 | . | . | ASSEGPARNEQF
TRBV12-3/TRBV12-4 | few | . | ASSLGRADIYGYT
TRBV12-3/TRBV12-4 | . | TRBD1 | ASSPRQGVLTGELF
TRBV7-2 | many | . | ASIPPGSGDEQF
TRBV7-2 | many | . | ASSFWVDNSPLH
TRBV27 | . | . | ASRIGINYGYT
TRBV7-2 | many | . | ASSSTALLQETQY
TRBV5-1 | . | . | ASRVGGGAYNEQF
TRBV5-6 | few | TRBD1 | ASSHRQGGWRTEAF
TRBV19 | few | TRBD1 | ASSPIDRGRQPQH
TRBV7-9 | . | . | ASSYDREYEKLF
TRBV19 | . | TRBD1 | ASSPGLEGQGWSPLH
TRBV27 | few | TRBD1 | ASGVLTGNSNQPQH
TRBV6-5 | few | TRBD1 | ASSPGQPLRNQPQH
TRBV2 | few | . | ASREATNEKLF
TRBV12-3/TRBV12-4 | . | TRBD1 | ASSVTGWAGELF
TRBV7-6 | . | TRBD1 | ATKTGVPNTGELF
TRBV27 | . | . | ASSFRRDSTGELF
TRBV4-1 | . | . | ASSQETVNQPQH
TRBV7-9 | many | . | ASSLGRATQETQY